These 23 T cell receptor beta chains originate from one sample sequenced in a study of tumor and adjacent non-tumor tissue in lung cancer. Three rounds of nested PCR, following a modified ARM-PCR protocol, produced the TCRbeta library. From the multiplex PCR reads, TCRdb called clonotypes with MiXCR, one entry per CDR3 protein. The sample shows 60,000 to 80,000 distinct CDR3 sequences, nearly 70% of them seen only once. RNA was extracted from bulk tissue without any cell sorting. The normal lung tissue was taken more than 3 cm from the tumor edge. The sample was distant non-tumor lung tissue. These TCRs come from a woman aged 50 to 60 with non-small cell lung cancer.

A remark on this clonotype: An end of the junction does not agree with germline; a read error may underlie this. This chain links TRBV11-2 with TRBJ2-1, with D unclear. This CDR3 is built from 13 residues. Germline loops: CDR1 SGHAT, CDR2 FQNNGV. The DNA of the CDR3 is TGTGCCAGCAGCTTCAACAACAACAATGAGCAGCTCTTC. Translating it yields CASSFNNNNEQLF.

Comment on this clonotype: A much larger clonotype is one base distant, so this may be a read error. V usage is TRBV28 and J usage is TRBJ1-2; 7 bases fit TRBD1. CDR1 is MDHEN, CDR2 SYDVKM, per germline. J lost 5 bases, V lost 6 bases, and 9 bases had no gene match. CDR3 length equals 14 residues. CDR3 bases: TGTGCCAGCAGGGGGACAGCTGAGGAGTATGGCTACACCTTC. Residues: CASRGTAEEYGYTF.

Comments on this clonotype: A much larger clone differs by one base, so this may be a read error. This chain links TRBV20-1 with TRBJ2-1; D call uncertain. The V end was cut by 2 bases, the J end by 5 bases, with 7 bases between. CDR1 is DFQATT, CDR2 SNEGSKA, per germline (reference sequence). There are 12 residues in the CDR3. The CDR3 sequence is CSARSDDNEQFF. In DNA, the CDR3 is TGCAGTGCTAGAAGTGACGACAATGAGCAGTTCTTC.

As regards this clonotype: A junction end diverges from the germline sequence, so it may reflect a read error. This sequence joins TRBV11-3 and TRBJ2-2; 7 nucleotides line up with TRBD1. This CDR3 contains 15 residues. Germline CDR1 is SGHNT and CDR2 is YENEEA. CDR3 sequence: CASSPRDRNTGEPFF. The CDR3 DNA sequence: TGTGCTAGCAGCCCCAGGGACCGGAACACAGGGGAGCCGTTTTTT.

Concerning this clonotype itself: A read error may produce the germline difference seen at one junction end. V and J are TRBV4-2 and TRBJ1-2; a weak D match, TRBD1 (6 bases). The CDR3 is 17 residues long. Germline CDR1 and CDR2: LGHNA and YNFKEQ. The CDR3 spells CASSQDSAQGGYYGHTF. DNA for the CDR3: TGTGCCAGCAGCCAAGATTCAGCCCAAGGGGGATATTATGGCCACACCTTC.

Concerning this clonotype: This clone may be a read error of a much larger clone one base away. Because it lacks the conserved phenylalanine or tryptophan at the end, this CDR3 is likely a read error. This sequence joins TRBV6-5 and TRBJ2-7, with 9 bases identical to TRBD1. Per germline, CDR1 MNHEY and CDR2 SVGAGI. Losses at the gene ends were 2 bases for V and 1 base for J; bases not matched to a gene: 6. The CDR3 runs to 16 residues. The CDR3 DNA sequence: TGTGCCAGCAGTTACCTATCGGACAGGGGATCCTACGAGCAGTACTAC. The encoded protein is CASSYLSDRGSYEQYY.

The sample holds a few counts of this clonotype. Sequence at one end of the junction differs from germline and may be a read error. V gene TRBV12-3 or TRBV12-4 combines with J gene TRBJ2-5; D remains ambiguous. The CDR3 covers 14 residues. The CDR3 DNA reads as TGTACCAGTAGTGGTGATACCAACCAAGAGACCCAGTACTTC. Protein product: CTSSGDTNQETQYF.

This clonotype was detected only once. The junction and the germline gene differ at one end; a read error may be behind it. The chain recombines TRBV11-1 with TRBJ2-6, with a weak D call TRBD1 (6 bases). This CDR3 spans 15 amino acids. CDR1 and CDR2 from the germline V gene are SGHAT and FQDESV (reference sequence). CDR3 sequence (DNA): TGCGCCAGCAGCCCAGGACAGTCTGAGGCCAACGTCCTGACTTTC. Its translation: CASSPGQSEANVLTF. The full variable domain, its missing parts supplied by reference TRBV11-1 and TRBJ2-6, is EAEVAQSPRYKITEKSQAVAFWCDPISGHATLYWYRQILGQGPELLVQFQDESVVDDSQLPKDRFSAERLKGVDSTLKIQPAELGDSAMYLCASSPGQSEANVLTFGAGSRLTVL.

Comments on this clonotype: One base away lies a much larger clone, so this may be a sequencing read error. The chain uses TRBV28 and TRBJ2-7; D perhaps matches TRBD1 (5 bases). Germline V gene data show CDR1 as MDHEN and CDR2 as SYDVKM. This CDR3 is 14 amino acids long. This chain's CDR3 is CAGSFRRVTYEQYF. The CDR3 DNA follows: TGTGCCGGCAGTTTCCGCAGGGTTACCTACGAGCAGTACTTC. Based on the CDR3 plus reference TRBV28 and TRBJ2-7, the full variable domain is DVKVTQSSRYLVKRTGEKVFLECVQDMDHENMFWYRQDPGLGLRLIYFSYDVKMKEKGDIPEGYSVSREKKERFSLILESASTNQTSMYLCAGSFRRVTYEQYFGPGTRLTVT.

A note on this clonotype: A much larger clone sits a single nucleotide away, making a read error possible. In DNA, the CDR3 is TGTGCCAGCATCAGGGACAACTACAATGAGCAGTCCTTC. As protein: CASIRDNYNEQSF. The V gene is TRBV6-6, the J gene TRBJ2-1, with a tentative D call TRBD1 (6 bases). The germline V gene has CDR1 MNHNY and CDR2 SVGAGI (reference sequence). CDR3 length equals 13 residues.

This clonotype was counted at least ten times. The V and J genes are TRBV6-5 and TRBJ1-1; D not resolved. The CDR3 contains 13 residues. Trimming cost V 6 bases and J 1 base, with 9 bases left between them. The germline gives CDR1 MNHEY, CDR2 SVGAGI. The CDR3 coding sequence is TGTGCCAGCAGAGGAGTCGGGAACACTGAAGCTTTCTTT. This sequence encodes CASRGVGNTEAFF.

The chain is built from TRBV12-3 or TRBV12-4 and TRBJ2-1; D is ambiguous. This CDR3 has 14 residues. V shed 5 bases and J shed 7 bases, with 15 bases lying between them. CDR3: CASSPRIGHNEQFF. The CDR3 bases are TGTGCCAGCAGTCCCCGGATCGGGCATAATGAGCAGTTCTTC.

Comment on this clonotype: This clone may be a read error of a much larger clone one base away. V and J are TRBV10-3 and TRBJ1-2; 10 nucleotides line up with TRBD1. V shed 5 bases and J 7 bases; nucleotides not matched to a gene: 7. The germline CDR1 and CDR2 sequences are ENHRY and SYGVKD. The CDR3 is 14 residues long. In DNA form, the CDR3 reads TGTGCCATCAGTTCCGGGACAGGGGAGAGTGGCTACACCTTC. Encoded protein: CAISSGTGESGYTF.

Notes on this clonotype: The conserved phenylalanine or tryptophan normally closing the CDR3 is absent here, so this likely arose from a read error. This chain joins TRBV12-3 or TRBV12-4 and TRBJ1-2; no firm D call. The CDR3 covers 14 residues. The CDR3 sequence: CASTMQECGYGYTL. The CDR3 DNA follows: TGTGCAAGCACTATGCAGGAGTGTGGCTATGGCTACACCCTC.

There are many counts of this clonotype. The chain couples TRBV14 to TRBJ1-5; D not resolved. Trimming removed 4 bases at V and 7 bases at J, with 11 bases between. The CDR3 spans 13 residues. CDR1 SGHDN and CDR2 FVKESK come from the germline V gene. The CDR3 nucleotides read TGTGCCAGCAGCCTCCGCGAATCCCAGCCCCAGCATTTT. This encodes CASSLRESQPQHF.

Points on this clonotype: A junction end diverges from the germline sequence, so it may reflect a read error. CDR3 coding DNA: TGTGCCAGCAGCTTAGGACTAGCGGAATACAATGAGCTGTCCTTT. Protein: CASSLGLAEYNELSF. The V and J genes are TRBV11-2 and TRBJ2-1; TRBD2 agrees at 9 bases. Germline V gene sequence: CDR1 SGHAT, CDR2 FQNNGV. CDR3 size: 15 residues.

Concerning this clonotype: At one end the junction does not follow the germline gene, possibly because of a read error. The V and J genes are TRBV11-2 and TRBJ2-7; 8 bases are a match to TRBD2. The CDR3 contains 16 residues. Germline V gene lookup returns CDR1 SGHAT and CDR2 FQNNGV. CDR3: CASSLATSGGYYVQYF. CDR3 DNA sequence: TGTGCCAGCAGCTTAGCGACAAGCGGGGGCTACTACGTGCAGTACTTC.

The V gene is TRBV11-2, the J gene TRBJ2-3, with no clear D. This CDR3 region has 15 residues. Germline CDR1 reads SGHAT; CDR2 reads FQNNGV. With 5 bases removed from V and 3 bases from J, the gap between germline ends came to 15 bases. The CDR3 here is CASSLNAGDTDTQYF. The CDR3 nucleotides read TGTGCCAGCAGCCTGAATGCAGGTGATACAGATACGCAGTATTTT.

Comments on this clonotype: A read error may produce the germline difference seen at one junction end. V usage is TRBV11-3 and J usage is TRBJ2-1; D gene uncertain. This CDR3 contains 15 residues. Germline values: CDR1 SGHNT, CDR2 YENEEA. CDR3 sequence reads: CASSLGGLLGYERFF. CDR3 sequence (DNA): TGTGCCAGCAGCTTAGGAGGTCTGCTCGGGTATGAGCGGTTCTTC.

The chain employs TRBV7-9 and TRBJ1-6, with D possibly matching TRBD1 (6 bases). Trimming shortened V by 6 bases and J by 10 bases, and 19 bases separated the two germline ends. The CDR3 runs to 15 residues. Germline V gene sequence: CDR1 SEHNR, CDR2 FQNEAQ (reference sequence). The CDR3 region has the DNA TGTGCCAGCAGGGATGGGGGCAGGGTGAACTCACCCCTCCACTTT. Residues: CASRDGGRVNSPLHF.

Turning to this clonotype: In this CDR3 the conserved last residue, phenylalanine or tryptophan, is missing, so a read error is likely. The CDR3 nucleotides are TGTGCCAGCAGGCGGGAAGGGCACACCGGGGAGCTGTTTATT. Translating it yields CASRREGHTGELFI. The V gene is TRBV6-1, the J gene TRBJ2-2, with D possibly being TRBD2 (6 bases). The CDR3 is 14 amino acids. Germline V gene sequence: CDR1 MNHNS, CDR2 SASEGT. V lost 6 bases and J lost 3, with 11 bases in between.

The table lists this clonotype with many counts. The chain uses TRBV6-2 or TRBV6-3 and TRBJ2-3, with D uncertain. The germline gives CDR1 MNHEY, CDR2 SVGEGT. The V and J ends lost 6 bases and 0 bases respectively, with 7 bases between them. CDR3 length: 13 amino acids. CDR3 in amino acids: CASRETSTDTQYF. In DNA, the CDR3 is TGTGCCAGCAGGGAGACTAGCACAGATACGCAGTATTTT.

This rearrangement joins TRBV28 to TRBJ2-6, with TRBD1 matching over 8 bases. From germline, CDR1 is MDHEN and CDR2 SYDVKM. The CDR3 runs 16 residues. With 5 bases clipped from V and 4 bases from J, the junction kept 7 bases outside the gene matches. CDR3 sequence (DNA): TGTGCCAGCAGTCCCCAGGGGGCGAGGGGGGCCAACGTCCTGACTTTC. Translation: CASSPQGARGANVLTF.